The 19 T cell receptor beta chains listed next were all sequenced from one sample in a study of CD8 T cells in Susac syndrome. It was with random hexamers that roughly 0.5 to 1 ug RNA was reverse transcribed. TCRdb recomputed calls from the immunoSEQ multiplex PCR reads with MiXCR, one row per CDR3 protein. Among more than 130,000 distinct CDR3 sequences, approximately 93% were seen once, and the ten largest hold 0.27%. The specimen sequenced was CD8+ T cells from PBMCs. These receptors came from a human donor in good health.

The chain combines TRBV4-1 with TRBJ2-7, with TRBD1 as a possible D gene (7 bases). The CDR3 contains 15 residues. Trimming removed 2 bases at V and 3 bases at J, with 14 bases between. From germline, CDR1 is MGHRA and CDR2 YSYEKL. CDR3 bases: TGCGCCAGCAGCCAATCTGCGGGGACAGACTACGAGCAGTACTTC. It is translated as CASSQSAGTDYEQYF.

The chain combines TRBV12-3 or TRBV12-4 with TRBJ1-1, with TRBD1 matching over 8 bases. This CDR3 is 14 amino acids long. Germline trimming cut 6 bases from V and 5 bases from J; bases unmatched to any gene: 8. CDR3 amino acids: CASRYGQGVTEAFF. As DNA, the CDR3 is TGTGCCAGCAGATACGGACAGGGAGTGACTGAAGCTTTCTTT.

This chain links TRBV19 with TRBJ2-1; D perhaps matches TRBD2 (5 bases). The CDR3 spans 11 residues. Trimming shortened V by 10 bases and J by 3 bases, and 7 bases separated the two germline ends. Germline V gene lookup returns CDR1 LNHDA and CDR2 SQIVND (reference sequence). CDR3 amino acids: CATRDYNEQFF. In DNA form, the CDR3 reads TGTGCCACCCGGGACTACAATGAGCAGTTCTTC.

The chain links TRBV20-1 to TRBJ2-7, with D hard to call. The ends were cut back, 5 bases at V and 2 bases at J, with 19 bases in the middle. The CDR3 length is 15 residues. Germline CDR1 and CDR2: DFQATT and SNEGSKA (reference sequence). The CDR3 DNA follows: TGCAGTGCTGACCCCCTTTTCGAGTCCGCCTACGAGCAGTACTTC. It translates to CSADPLFESAYEQYF.

The chain couples TRBV28 to TRBJ1-1, with unresolved D. Looked up from germline, CDR1 is MDHEN and CDR2 is SYDVKM. V was trimmed by 1 base and J by 0 bases, leaving 3 bases between them. CDR3 size: 13 residues. The CDR3 is CASSLSVNTEAFF. CDR3 DNA sequence: TGTGCCAGCAGTTTATCCGTGAACACTGAAGCTTTCTTT.

This chain uses TRBV12-3 or TRBV12-4 with TRBJ1-1; D unclear. The germline V and J ends were trimmed by 7 bases and 3 bases, with 12 bases remaining between them. CDR3 size: 13 residues. The CDR3 sequence is CASTSDRYTEAFF. The CDR3 DNA reads TGTGCCAGCACCTCGGACCGGTACACTGAAGCTTTCTTT.

The CDR3, as DNA: TGTGCCAGCAGCCAAGGCCCGGCAGAGAATGGCTACACCTTC. Protein product: CASSQGPAENGYTF. V gene TRBV3-1 combines with J gene TRBJ1-2; D is undetermined. V shed 1 base and J shed 6 bases, with 12 bases lying between them. This CDR3 is built from 14 residues. Germline V gene sequence: CDR1 LGHDT, CDR2 YNNKEL (reference sequence).

The V gene is TRBV12-3 or TRBV12-4, the J gene TRBJ2-3; 8 nucleotides match TRBD2. J gave up 0 bases and V 6 bases, and 11 bases lay outside the gene matches. The length of the CDR3 is 17 residues. In nucleotides, the CDR3 is TGTGCCAGCAGCTACACCCTACTAGCGGCCAGCACAGATACGCAGTATTTT. This gives the protein CASSYTLLAASTDTQYF.

V is TRBV30 and J is TRBJ2-1; D not resolved. CDR3 length: 12 residues. Looked up from germline, CDR1 is GTSNPN and CDR2 is SVGIG (reference sequence). Trimming pared 0 bases from V and 9 bases from J, leaving 9 bases between. This CDR3 is CAWSVHGTEQFF. DNA of the CDR3: TGTGCCTGGAGTGTACATGGAACTGAGCAGTTCTTC. Full variable domain (remainder filled in from reference TRBV30 and TRBJ2-1): SQTIHQWPATLVQPVGSPLSLECTVEGTSNPNLYWYRQAAGRGLQLLFYSVGIGQISSEVPQNLSASRPQDRQFILSSKKLLLSDSGFYLCAWSVHGTEQFFGPGTRLTVL.

This chain joins TRBV30 and TRBJ1-5; unclear D gene. The CDR3 is made up of 15 amino acids. Germline values: CDR1 GTSNPN, CDR2 SVGIG (reference sequence). Trimming stripped 0 bases from V and 0 bases from J, with 9 bases between. The CDR3 DNA reads TGTGCCTGGAGTGTACAATGGGCTAGCAATCAGCCCCAGCATTTT. Its translation: CAWSVQWASNQPQHF.

CDR3 nucleotide sequence: TGTGCCAGCAGCCAAGAAGGGTCAGAGCAGTTCTTC. This gives the protein CASSQEGSEQFF. The V call is TRBV3-1, the J call TRBJ2-1; D gene ambiguous. Trimming pared 0 bases from V and 10 bases from J, leaving 7 bases between. The CDR3 runs to 12 residues. In germline, CDR1 is LGHDT, CDR2 YNNKEL (reference sequence).

The count of this clonotype is one. The chain carries TRBV30 and TRBJ2-1, with TRBD2 identical over 8 bases. Losses at the gene ends were 2 bases for V and 6 bases for J; bases not matched to a gene: 3. CDR3 length: 13 amino acids. In germline, CDR1 is GTSNPN, CDR2 SVGIG (reference sequence). The CDR3 here is CAWSLTSGNEQFF. CDR3 sequence (DNA): TGTGCCTGGAGTTTAACTAGCGGCAATGAGCAGTTCTTC.

This sequence joins TRBV7-8 and TRBJ2-7; 16 bases line up with TRBD2. Unmatched junction bases numbered 9, after V lost 4 bases and J lost 3 bases. The CDR3 extends over 18 amino acids. CDR1 is SGHVS, CDR2 FQNEAQ, per germline. CDR3 region: CASSSPPGLAGGGYEQYF. The CDR3 coding sequence is TGTGCCAGCAGCTCACCGCCGGGACTAGCGGGAGGGGGCTACGAGCAGTACTTC.

The V call is TRBV19, the J call TRBJ2-3, with D unresolved. V lost 3 bases to trimming and J lost 2 bases, with 12 bases between them. Germline lookup yields CDR1 LNHDA and CDR2 SQIVND (reference sequence). CDR3 length: 15 residues. This CDR3 reads CASSISQVNTDTQYF. The CDR3 DNA reads TGTGCCAGTAGTATTTCCCAGGTGAACACAGATACGCAGTATTTT.

The chain joins TRBV9 to TRBJ2-7; TRBD1 matches at 8 bases. Germline CDR1 is SGDLS and CDR2 is YYNGEE. J gave up 3 bases and V 0 bases, and 5 bases lay outside the gene matches. This CDR3 comprises 15 residues. In DNA, the CDR3 is TGTGCCAGCAGCGTAGCAGCGACAGGGGACTACGAGCAGTACTTC. Protein sequence: CASSVAATGDYEQYF.

The chain uses TRBV3-1 and TRBJ1-2; D remains ambiguous. Germline V CDR1 and CDR2: LGHDT, YNNKEL (reference sequence). V was shortened by 0 bases and J by 1 base, with 6 bases between the two germline ends. The CDR3 spans 14 residues. CDR3 sequence: CASSQEVDNYGYTF. The CDR3 DNA follows: TGTGCCAGCAGCCAAGAGGTGGATAACTATGGCTACACCTTC.

This CDR3 is CASSLSVEGAEGYTF. The CDR3 nucleotides are TGTGCCAGCAGTTTATCTGTCGAGGGGGCCGAGGGCTACACCTTC. The chain carries TRBV27 and TRBJ1-2, with 7 nucleotides matching TRBD1. V lost 0 bases, J lost 8 bases, and 9 bases stayed unmatched. CDR3 length: 15 amino acids. The germline CDR1 and CDR2 sequences are MNHEY and SMNVEV (reference sequence).

The chain links TRBV7-2 to TRBJ2-1; a weak D match, TRBD2 (5 bases). The V and J ends lost 5 bases and 2 bases respectively, with 10 bases between them. CDR3 length: 14 residues. Germline assignment: CDR1 SGHTA and CDR2 FQGNSA. The CDR3 reads CASSTGGPYNEQFF. The CDR3 DNA sequence: TGTGCCAGCAGCACCGGAGGTCCCTACAATGAGCAGTTCTTC.

The gene calls are TRBV24-1 and TRBJ1-2; D ambiguous. The CDR3 consists of 13 residues. Trimming shortened V by 4 bases and J by 6 bases, and 11 bases separated the two germline ends. Germline CDR1 and CDR2: KGHDR and SFDVKD. Here the CDR3 reads CATSEPSNDGYTF. Written as DNA, the CDR3 is TGTGCCACCAGTGAACCAAGCAACGATGGCTACACCTTC.